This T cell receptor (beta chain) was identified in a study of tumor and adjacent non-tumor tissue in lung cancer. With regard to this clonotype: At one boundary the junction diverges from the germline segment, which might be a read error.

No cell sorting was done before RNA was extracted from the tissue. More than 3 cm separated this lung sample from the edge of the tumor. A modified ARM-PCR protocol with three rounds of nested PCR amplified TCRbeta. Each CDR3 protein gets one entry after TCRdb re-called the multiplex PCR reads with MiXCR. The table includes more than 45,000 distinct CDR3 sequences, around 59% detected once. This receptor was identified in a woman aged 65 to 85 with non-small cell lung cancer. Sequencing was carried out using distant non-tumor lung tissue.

CDR3 in amino acids: CVSSKQVDTEAFF. The CDR3 region has the DNA TGTGTCAGCAGTAAACAGGTGGACACTGAAGCTTTCTTT. The chain employs TRBV28 and TRBJ1-1; possibly TRBD1 for D (5 bases). This CDR3 spans 13 amino acids. The germline CDR1 and CDR2 sequences are MDHEN and SYDVKM.